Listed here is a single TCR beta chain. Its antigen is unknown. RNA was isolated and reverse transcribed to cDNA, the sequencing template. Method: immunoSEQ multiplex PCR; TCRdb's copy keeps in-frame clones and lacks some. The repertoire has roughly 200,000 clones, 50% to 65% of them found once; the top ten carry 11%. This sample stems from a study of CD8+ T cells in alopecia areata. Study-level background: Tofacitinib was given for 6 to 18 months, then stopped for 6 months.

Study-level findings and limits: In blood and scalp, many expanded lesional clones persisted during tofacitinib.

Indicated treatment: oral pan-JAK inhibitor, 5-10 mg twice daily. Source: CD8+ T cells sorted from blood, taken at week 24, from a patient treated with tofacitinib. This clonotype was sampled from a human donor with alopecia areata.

DNA for the CDR3: TGTGCCAGCAGCGGGCAGACAGGCTACGAGCAGTACTTC. It translates to CASSGQTGYEQYF. This chain links TRBV5-6 with TRBJ2-7, with D possibly being TRBD1 (6 bases). This CDR3 region has 13 residues. Germline V CDR1 and CDR2: SGHDT, YYEEEE. V shed 4 bases and J shed 3 bases, with 11 bases lying between them.